The 15 T cell receptor beta chains reported below all come from one sample, sequenced in a study of blood T cell repertoires in COVID-19. TCRdb's table, derived via immunoSEQ multiplex PCR, lists solely in-frame clones and lacks some. The sample lists around 120,000 clones, roughly 90% occurring once. The material sequenced was peripheral blood. The receptors shown here come from a man aged 50 to 60 with acute or convalescent COVID-19.

This chain connects TRBV11-2 to TRBJ2-3; no definite D call. CDR3 size: 16 residues. V shed 1 base and J shed 0 bases, with 11 bases lying between them. From germline, CDR1 is SGHAT and CDR2 FQNNGV. The CDR3 sequence: CASSLGEAKSTDTQYF. The CDR3 nucleotides are TGTGCCAGCAGCTTAGGTGAAGCGAAGAGCACAGATACGCAGTATTTT.

This chain links TRBV5-1 with TRBJ1-6; weak D call: TRBD1 (5 bases). V was trimmed by 4 bases and J by 7 bases, leaving 12 bases between them. The CDR3 contains 14 residues. Germline CDR1 SGHRS, CDR2 YFSETQ. The CDR3 sequence is CASSRDKGNSPLHF. The CDR3 DNA reads as TGCGCCAGCAGCCGTGATAAGGGGAATTCACCCCTCCACTTT.

The sample holds one count of this clone. The chain recombines TRBV6-5 with TRBJ2-1; TRBD2 matches at 10 bases. The CDR3 runs 14 residues. The ends lost 8 bases at V and 3 bases at J; junction bases unmatched: 4. Germline V gives CDR1 MNHEY, CDR2 SVGAGI. CDR3 coding DNA: TGTGCCAGCCATAGCGGGAGGATCTACAATGAGCAGTTCTTC. As protein: CASHSGRIYNEQFF.

The V gene is TRBV18, the J gene TRBJ2-2, with 8 positions matching TRBD1. The CDR3 loop spans 15 amino acids. Germline V gene sequence: CDR1 KGHSH, CDR2 LQKENI. The J segment lost 5 bases and the V segment lost 3 bases, leaving 5 bases of the junction unmatched. CDR3 in amino acids: CASSPRTGKTGELFF. The DNA of the CDR3 is TGTGCCAGCTCACCCCGGACAGGGAAGACCGGGGAGCTGTTTTTT.

The chain joins TRBV30 to TRBJ2-2; 7 bases align to TRBD1. V was pared by 5 bases and J by 5 bases, with 5 bases of the junction left unmatched. CDR1 GTSNPN and CDR2 SVGIG come from the germline V gene (reference sequence). This CDR3 spans 13 amino acids. This chain's CDR3 is CAWDRVGTGELFF. The CDR3 nucleotides read TGTGCCTGGGACAGGGTGGGAACCGGGGAGCTGTTTTTT.

The chain has TRBV6-5 and TRBJ1-1; TRBD1 aligns across 8 bases. This CDR3 spans 14 amino acids. The germline V gene encodes CDR1 MNHEY and CDR2 SVGAGI. With 6 bases clipped from V and 1 base from J, the junction kept 4 bases outside the gene matches. The CDR3 region is CASRHDRGNTEAFF. CDR3 sequence (DNA): TGTGCCAGCAGACACGACAGGGGGAACACTGAAGCTTTCTTT.

This clone occurred once. V usage is TRBV11-2 and J usage is TRBJ2-1; 8 bases align to TRBD2. The CDR3 loop spans 16 amino acids. Germline V lookup: CDR1 SGHAT, CDR2 FQNNGV. The J segment lost 4 bases and the V segment lost 5 bases, leaving 10 bases of the junction unmatched. For the CDR3, the DNA is TGTGCCAGCAGCCCCCCGGGGGGGCCGGGTTACAATGAGCAGTTCTTC. Translating it yields CASSPPGGPGYNEQFF. The whole variable domain, remainder taken from reference TRBV11-2 and TRBJ2-1, is EAGVAQSPRYKIIEKRQSVAFWCNPISGHATLYWYQQILGQGPKLLIQFQNNGVVDDSQLPKDRFSAERLKGVDSTLKIQPAKLEDSAVYLCASSPPGGPGYNEQFFGPGTRLTVL.

The V call is TRBV9, the J call TRBJ1-1; perhaps TRBD1 as D (6 bases). Deletions cut 0 bases from V and 7 bases from J, with 13 bases between. The germline V gene has CDR1 SGDLS and CDR2 YYNGEE. There are 14 residues in the CDR3. The CDR3 DNA sequence: TGTGCCAGCAGCGTAGTACCCCTAGGGGGTGAAGCTTTCTTT. This gives the protein CASSVVPLGGEAFF.

The V and J genes are TRBV5-8 and TRBJ1-3; D is uncertain. Trimming shortened V by 2 bases and J by 2 bases, and 14 bases separated the two germline ends. Germline V gene sequence: CDR1 SGHTS, CDR2 YDEGEE. There are 16 residues in the CDR3. CDR3 in DNA: TGTGCCAGCAGCTTCGGGTCTCACGCCCCTGGAAACACCATATATTTT. It is translated as CASSFGSHAPGNTIYF.

V usage is TRBV7-6 and J usage is TRBJ1-5; tentatively, D is TRBD1 (5 bases). The V gene lost 1 base and the J gene lost 2 bases, with 9 bases spanning the gap. Germline CDR1 is SGHVS and CDR2 is FNYEAQ. This CDR3 has 15 residues. CDR3 in DNA: TGTGCCAGCAGCTTAGGGGGCGCAGGCAATCAGCCCCAGCATTTT. Amino acid sequence: CASSLGGAGNQPQHF.

This sequence joins TRBV7-2 and TRBJ2-4; 11 nucleotides line up with TRBD2. The V segment lost 5 bases and the J segment 4 bases; nucleotides outside the gene matches: 13. Looked up from germline, CDR1 is SGHTA and CDR2 is FQGNSA. The CDR3 covers 18 residues. The CDR3, as DNA: TGTGCCAGCAGCGAGATGGGACTAGCGGAGCCCCAAAAAAACATTCAGTACTTC. Amino acids: CASSEMGLAEPQKNIQYF.

This clone was seen once. V and J are TRBV19 and TRBJ1-1; 8 positions agree with TRBD1. CDR3 size: 14 residues. The germline CDR1 and CDR2 sequences are LNHDA and SQIVND (reference sequence). The junction had 3 bases not matched to a gene; V was cut back by 5 bases and J by 1 base. The CDR3 DNA sequence: TGTGCCAGTAGTTGGGGACAGGAGAACACTGAAGCTTTCTTT. Its translation is CASSWGQENTEAFF.

CDR3 in DNA: TGTGCCAGCAGTGAAGAATCGGGACAGGGGTGGAACGAGCAGTACTTC. Its protein is CASSEESGQGWNEQYF. This chain uses TRBV6-1 with TRBJ2-7, with 10 positions matching TRBD1. This CDR3 is built from 16 residues. The V gene's germline CDR1 is MNHNS and CDR2 SASEGT. Unmatched junction bases numbered 8, after V lost 1 base and J lost 5 bases.

This clone was counted once. This CDR3 reads CASSPTGGYSGYTF. CDR3 nucleotides: TGTGCCAGCAGTCCGACAGGGGGCTATTCTGGCTACACCTTC. The chain uses TRBV6-5 and TRBJ1-2, with 10 bases aligning to TRBD1. The trim removed 5 bases at V and 7 bases at J, leaving 7 bases unmatched. The length of the CDR3 is 14 residues. CDR1 and CDR2 from the germline V gene are MNHEY and SVGAGI.

This chain connects TRBV27 to TRBJ2-3; 8 bases are a match to TRBD1. Germline V gene data show CDR1 as MNHEY and CDR2 as SMNVEV (reference sequence). The CDR3 has 14 residues. Losses at the gene ends were 3 bases for V and 6 bases for J; bases not matched to a gene: 5. The CDR3 protein is CASSLDRVSDTQYF. CDR3 nucleotide sequence: TGTGCCAGCAGTTTGGACAGGGTGTCCGATACGCAGTATTTT.